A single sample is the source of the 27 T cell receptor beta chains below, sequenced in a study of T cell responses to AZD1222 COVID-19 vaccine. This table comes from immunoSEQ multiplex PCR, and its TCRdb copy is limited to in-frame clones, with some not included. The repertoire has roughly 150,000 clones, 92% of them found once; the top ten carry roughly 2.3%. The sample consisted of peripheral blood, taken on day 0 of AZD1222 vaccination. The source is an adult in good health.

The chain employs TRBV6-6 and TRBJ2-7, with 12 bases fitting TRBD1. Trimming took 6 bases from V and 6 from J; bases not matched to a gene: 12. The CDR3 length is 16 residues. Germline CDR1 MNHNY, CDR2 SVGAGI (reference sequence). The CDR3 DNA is TGTGCCAGCAGCCCTAGCTCGGGACAGGGGGCTGGCGAGCAGTACTTC. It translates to CASSPSSGQGAGEQYF.

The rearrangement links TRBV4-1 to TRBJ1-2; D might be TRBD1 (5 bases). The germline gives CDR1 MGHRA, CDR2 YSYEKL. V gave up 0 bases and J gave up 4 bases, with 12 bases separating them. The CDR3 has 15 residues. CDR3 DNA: TGCGCCAGCAGCCAAGATAATGCAGGGAGCTATGGCTACACCTTC. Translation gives CASSQDNAGSYGYTF.

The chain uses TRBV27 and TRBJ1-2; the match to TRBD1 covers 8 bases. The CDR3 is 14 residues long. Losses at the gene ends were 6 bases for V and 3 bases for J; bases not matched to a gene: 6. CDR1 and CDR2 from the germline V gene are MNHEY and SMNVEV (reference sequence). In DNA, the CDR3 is TGTGCCAGCAGCCAGGGGGCGGGGGACTATGGCTACACCTTC. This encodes CASSQGAGDYGYTF.

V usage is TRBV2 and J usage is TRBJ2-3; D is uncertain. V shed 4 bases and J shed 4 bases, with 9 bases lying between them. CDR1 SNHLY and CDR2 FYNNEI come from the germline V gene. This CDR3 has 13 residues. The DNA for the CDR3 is TGTGCCAGCAGTGCGCAGATTGCAGATACGCAGTATTTT. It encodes CASSAQIADTQYF.

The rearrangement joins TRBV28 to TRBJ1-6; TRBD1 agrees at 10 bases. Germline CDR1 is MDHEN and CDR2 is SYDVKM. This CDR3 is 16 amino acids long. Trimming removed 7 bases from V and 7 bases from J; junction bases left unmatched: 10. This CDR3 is CASITGMGQGNSPLHF. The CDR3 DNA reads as TGTGCCAGCATTACGGGCATGGGACAGGGGAATTCACCCCTCCACTTT.

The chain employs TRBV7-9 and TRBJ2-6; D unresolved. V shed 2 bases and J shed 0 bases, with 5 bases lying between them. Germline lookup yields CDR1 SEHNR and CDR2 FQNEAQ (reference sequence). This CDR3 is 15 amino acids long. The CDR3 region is CASSLRSSGANVLTF. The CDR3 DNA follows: TGTGCCAGCAGCTTAAGGAGCTCTGGGGCCAACGTCCTGACTTTC.

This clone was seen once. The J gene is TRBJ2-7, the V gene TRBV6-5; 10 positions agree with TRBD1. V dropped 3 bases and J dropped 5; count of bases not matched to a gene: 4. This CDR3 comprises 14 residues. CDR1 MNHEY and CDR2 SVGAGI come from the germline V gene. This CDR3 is CASSYRDRGHEQYF. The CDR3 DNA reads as TGTGCCAGCAGTTATAGGGACAGGGGACACGAGCAGTACTTC.

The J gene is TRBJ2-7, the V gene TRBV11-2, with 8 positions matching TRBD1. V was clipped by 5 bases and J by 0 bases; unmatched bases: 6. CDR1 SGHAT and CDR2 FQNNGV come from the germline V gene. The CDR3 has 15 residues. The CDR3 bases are TGTGCCAGCAGCCAGGGACAGGAAAGCTCCTACGAGCAGTACTTC. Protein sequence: CASSQGQESSYEQYF.

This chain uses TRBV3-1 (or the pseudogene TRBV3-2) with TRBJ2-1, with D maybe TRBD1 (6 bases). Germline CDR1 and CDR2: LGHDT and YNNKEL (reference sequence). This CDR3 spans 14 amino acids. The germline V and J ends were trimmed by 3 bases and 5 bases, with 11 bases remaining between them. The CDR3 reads CASSHGQRDNEQFF. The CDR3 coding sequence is TGTGCCAGCAGCCACGGACAGCGTGACAATGAGCAGTTCTTC.

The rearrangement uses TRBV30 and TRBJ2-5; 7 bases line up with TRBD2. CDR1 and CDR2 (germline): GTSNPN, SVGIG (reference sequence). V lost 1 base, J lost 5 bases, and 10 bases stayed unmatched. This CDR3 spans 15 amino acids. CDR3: CAWSAPLAVRETQYF. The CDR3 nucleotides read TGTGCCTGGAGTGCCCCGCTAGCGGTCCGTGAGACCCAGTACTTC.

CDR3 in amino acids: CASRPGLTVMGNTIYF. CDR3 nucleotide sequence: TGCGCCAGCAGGCCGGGACTCACAGTGATGGGAAACACCATATATTTT. The rearrangement links TRBV10-1 to TRBJ1-3, with D tentatively TRBD1 (5 bases). The CDR3 loop spans 16 amino acids. Germline V CDR1 and CDR2: WNHNN, SYGVQD (reference sequence). Trimming took 6 bases from V and 4 from J, leaving 19 bases between them.

The DNA of the CDR3 is TGTGCCAGCAGCGATGGAAGAAAGGGGGGCCGGTCTGGGGTGTATGAGCAGTTCTTC. Translated, it gives CASSDGRKGGRSGVYEQFF. J is TRBJ2-1 and V is TRBV11-2; either TRBD1 or TRBD2 may supply D (6 bases each). The CDR3 has 19 residues. Germline lookup yields CDR1 SGHAT and CDR2 FQNNGV. V was cut by 5 bases and J by 8 bases, with 31 bases left in between.

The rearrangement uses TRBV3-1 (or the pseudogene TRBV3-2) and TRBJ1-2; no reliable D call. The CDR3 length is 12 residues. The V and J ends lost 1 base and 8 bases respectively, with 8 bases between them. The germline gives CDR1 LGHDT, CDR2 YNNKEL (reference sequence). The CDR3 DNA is TGTGCCAGCAGCCAAGGACCGCTGGGCTACACCTTC. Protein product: CASSQGPLGYTF.

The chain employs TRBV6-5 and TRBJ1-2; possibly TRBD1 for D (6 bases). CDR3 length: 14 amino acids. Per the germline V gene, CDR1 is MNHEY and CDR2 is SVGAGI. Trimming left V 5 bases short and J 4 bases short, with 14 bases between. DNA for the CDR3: TGTGCCAGCAGTCCGTCCGGGACAATCTATGGCTACACCTTC. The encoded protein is CASSPSGTIYGYTF.

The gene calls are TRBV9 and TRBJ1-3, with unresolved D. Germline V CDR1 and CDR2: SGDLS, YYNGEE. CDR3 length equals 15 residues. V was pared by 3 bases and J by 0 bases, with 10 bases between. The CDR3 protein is CASSGPWASGNTIYF. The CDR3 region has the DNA TGTGCCAGCAGCGGGCCTTGGGCCTCTGGAAACACCATATATTTT.

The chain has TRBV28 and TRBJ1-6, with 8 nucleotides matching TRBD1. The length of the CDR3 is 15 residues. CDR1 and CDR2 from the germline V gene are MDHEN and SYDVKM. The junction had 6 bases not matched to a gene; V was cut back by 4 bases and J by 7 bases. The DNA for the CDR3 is TGTGCCAGCAGTTACCGGACAGGGCAGAATTCACCCCTCCACTTT. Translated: CASSYRTGQNSPLHF.

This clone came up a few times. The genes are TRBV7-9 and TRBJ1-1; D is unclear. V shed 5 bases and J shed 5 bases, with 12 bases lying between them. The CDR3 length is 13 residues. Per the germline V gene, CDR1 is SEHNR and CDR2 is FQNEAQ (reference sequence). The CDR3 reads CASSLSRETEAFF. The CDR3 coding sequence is TGTGCCAGCAGCCTCAGCCGCGAAACTGAAGCTTTCTTT.

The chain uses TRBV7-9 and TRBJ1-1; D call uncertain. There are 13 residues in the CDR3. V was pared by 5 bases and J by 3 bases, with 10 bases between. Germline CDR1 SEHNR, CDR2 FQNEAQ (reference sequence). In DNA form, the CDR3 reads TGTGCCAGCAGCCAAGGTGTGGACACTGAAGCTTTCTTT. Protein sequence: CASSQGVDTEAFF.

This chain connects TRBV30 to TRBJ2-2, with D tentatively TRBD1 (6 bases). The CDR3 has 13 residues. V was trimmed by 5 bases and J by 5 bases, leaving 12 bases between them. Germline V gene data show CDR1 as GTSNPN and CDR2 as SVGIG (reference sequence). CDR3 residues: CAWETQGTGELFF. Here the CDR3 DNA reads TGTGCCTGGGAAACCCAGGGGACCGGGGAGCTGTTTTTT.

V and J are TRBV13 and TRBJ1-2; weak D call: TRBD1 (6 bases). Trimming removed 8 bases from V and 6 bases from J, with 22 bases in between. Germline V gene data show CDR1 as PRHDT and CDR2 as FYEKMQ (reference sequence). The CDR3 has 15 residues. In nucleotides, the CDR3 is TGTGCCAGCCGCCCGAGAGGAGGGGGTGGTGATGGCTACACCTTC. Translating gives CASRPRGGGGDGYTF. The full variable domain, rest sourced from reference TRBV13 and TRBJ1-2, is AAGVIQSPRHLIKEKRETATLKCYPIPRHDTVYWYQQGPGQDPQFLISFYEKMQSDKGSIPDRFSAQQFSDYHSELNMSSLELGDSALYFCASRPRGGGGDGYTFGSGTRLTVV.

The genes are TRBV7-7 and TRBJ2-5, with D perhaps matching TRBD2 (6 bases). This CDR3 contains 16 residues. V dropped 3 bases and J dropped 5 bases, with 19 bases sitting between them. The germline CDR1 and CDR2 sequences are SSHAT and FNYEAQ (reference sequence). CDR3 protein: CASSLRGRGMEETQYF. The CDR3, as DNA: TGTGCCAGCAGCTTGCGGGGCCGGGGTATGGAGGAGACCCAGTACTTC.

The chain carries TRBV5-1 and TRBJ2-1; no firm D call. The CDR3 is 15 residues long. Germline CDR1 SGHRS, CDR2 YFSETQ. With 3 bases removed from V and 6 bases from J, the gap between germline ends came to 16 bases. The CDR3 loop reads CASSSEGSLVNEQFF. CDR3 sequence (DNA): TGCGCCAGCAGCTCGGAAGGTAGCTTGGTCAATGAGCAGTTCTTC.

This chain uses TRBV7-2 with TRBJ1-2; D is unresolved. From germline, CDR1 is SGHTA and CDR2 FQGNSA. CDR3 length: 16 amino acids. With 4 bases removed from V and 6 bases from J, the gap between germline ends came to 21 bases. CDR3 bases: TGTGCCAGCAGCTCCTCCCGGCCAGTTGGCACCCATGGCTACACCTTC. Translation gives CASSSSRPVGTHGYTF.

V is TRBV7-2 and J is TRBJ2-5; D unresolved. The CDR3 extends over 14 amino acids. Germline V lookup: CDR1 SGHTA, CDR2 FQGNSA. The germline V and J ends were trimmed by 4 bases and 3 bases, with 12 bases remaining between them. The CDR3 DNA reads TGTGCCAGCAGCTATCGGGCCAATAAAGAGACCCAGTACTTC. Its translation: CASSYRANKETQYF.

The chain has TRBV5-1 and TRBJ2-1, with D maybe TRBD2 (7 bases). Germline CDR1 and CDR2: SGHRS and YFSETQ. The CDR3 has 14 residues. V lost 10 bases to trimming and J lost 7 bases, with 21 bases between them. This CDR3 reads CASASGRGWNEQFF. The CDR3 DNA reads TGCGCCTCAGCGTCGGGGAGGGGGTGGAATGAGCAGTTCTTC.

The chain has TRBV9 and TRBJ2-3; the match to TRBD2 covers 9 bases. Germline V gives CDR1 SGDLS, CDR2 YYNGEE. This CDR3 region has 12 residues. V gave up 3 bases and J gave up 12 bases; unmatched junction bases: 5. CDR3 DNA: TGTGCCAGCAGCGCTAGCGGGGCCATCCAGTATTTT. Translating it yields CASSASGAIQYF.

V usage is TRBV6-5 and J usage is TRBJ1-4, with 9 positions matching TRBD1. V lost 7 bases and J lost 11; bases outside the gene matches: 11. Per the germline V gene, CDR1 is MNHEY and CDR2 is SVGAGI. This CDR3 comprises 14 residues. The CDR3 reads CASIRDRGASKLFF. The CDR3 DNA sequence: TGTGCCAGCATAAGAGACAGGGGGGCGTCTAAACTGTTTTTT.